This record looks at one T cell receptor (beta chain) sequence and its context. The germline gives CDR1 SNHLY, CDR2 FYNNEI. The CDR3 spans 14 residues. V was clipped by 6 bases and J by 6 bases, with 15 bases between them. The data were obtained in a study of technical replicates of blood from several donors. Some clones are missing from TCRdb's copy, which holds only in-frame ones; the method was immunoSEQ multiplex PCR. This sample has about 80,000 clones, with more than 95% found just once. The receptor was isolated from a human donor in good health. V usage is TRBV2 and J usage is TRBJ1-5; D uncertain. The sequenced material came from T cells isolated from PBMCs. The CDR3: CASSLAGSPQPQHF. As DNA, the CDR3 is TGTGCCAGCAGCCTGGCCGGGTCCCCTCAGCCCCAGCATTTT.